This TCR beta chain was identified during a study of T cell responses to AZD1222 COVID-19 vaccine. Broader study findings: The number of AZD1222 recipients seropositive at baseline was only six.

Clones were sequenced by immunoSEQ multiplex PCR, and TCRdb holds only the in-frame ones, with some missing. This table holds 90,000 to 130,000 clones, about nine tenths found once. In regard to this clone: What it binds is unknown.

The receptor was isolated from an adult in good health. Sequences were derived from peripheral blood, sampled on day 0 of AZD1222 vaccination.

CDR3 in DNA: TGTGCCAGCAGTTTGAGGCAGACGAACACTGAAGCTTTCTTT. Its translation is CASSLRQTNTEAFF. The chain links TRBV27 to TRBJ1-1, with D uncertain. CDR3 length equals 14 residues. Germline CDR1 MNHEY, CDR2 SMNVEV (reference sequence). V gave up 3 bases and J gave up 1 base, with 9 bases separating them.